One T cell receptor (beta chain) is described in this entry. This clonotype was picked up one time. Its specific antigen is unknown. Per-base quality was not reported, and no clone a single base away is much larger than it. A single read counts as weak evidence. This sample stems from a study of blood T cells in healthy people across ages (dated by TCRdb to between 2014 and 2017). Regarding the study in general: Template switching captured roughly one uniquely barcoded TCR beta cDNA molecule per two T cells in model experiments. The donors were divided into four age groups: young (average approximately 16 years), middle-aged (almost 40), aged (about 61) and long-lived (82). To avoid experimental bias, donors of different ages were spread randomly across the sequencing lanes. For two donors (one aged 18 to 30 and one aged 80 or older), the study analyzed two additional independent replicas of 1 million unique cDNA reads from the same blood draw. Using deep sequencing normalized with unique cDNA molecular identifiers, the study measured how TCR beta repertoire diversity changes with age.

What the authors observed across the whole study: Estimates of total diversity based on one million sequenced T cells were considered lower bounds and underestimates. Conclusive comparison of naive and antigen-experienced compartments was prevented by the profiling of bulk unsorted PBMCs. As age increased, observed TCR beta diversity per million T cells dropped in a roughly linear way, and a significant reduction was already evident by age 40. Because donor CMV infection status was unknown, age-related changes in expanded clonotypes were potentially confounded. The long-lived group showed more naive CD4+ T cells, fewer expanded clones and increased TCR diversity than the aged group, suggesting age selection. The percentage of naive T cells measured by flow cytometry correlated strongly with observed TCR beta diversity.

The junction carries 27 bases between V and J, which are trimmed by 8 bases and 10 bases respectively. The CDR3 sequence holds 16 residues, the cysteine and phenylalanine included. Left in the record is the CDR3 DNA by itself, 48 bases read in frame from the first base. The germline V gene gives CDR1 as SGHDN and CDR2 as FVKESK. Donors were approximately 42 systemically healthy Caucasian individuals from Russia aged roughly 6 to 95 years. Each donor gave ten milliliters of peripheral blood, collected into EDTA-treated Vacutainer tubes. Ficoll-Paque density-gradient centrifugation was used to isolate PBMCs, with at least 6.5 million per sample. Total RNA was extracted from PBMCs with Trizol reagent, with at least 5 micrograms obtained per sample. The percentages of naive CD45RAhigh/CD27high T cells were determined by flow cytometry on a PBMC aliquot from every donor. Library construction relied on 5' RACE. Sequencer: Illumina HiSeq 2500. A second PCR of roughly 7 to 11 cycles was performed with a sample-barcoded 5' primer and a J-beta primer mix. A template-switch 5' adaptor carrying 12 random nucleotides introduced a unique molecular identifier onto each TCR beta cDNA molecule. Each sample yielded at least 2.5 million CDR3-containing paired-end reads. First-strand cDNA was synthesized from all RNA with the Mint cDNA synthesis kit, primed by a TRBC-specific oligonucleotide. All cDNA was treated with uracil-DNA glycosylase and then went through a first 18-cycle PCR with the universal primers M1SS and BC2_uni_R. Concerning the study's data processing: Normalization of each sample was performed by random selection of 1 million high-quality reads, each carrying a distinct molecular identifier. Reads sharing molecular identifiers were discarded rather than binned into consensus sequences. MiTCR, set to a Q25 quality threshold and the strictest error-elimination algorithm, was used for CDR3 identification, clonotype clustering and error correction. Lower-bound total TCR beta diversity was estimated with a nonparametric unseen species model using Euler transformation. The public reads were run again by TCRdb, first through fastp at Q25 and then through MiXCR, and only productive beta chains were kept. Here each entry gathers all rows of one CDR3 protein and keeps the most common genes and DNA. The V and J calls come from TCRdb's annotation, not from the publication. The sample table holds about 730,000 distinct CDR3 sequences, of which about 42% were seen once. The ten largest clones represent roughly 20% of the sample.

The TCR originated in a woman aged 55 to 70 in good health. The specimen sequenced was blood. In this chain, TRBV14 is recombined with TRBJ2-1, with the D call perhaps TRBD1 or TRBD2, each one matching 5 bases. The CDR3 amino acid sequence is: CASSPRTVGDRWEQFF. The nucleotide sequence is given as TGTGCCAGCTCACCCCGGACGGTGGGGGATCGGTGGGAGCAGTTCTTC.